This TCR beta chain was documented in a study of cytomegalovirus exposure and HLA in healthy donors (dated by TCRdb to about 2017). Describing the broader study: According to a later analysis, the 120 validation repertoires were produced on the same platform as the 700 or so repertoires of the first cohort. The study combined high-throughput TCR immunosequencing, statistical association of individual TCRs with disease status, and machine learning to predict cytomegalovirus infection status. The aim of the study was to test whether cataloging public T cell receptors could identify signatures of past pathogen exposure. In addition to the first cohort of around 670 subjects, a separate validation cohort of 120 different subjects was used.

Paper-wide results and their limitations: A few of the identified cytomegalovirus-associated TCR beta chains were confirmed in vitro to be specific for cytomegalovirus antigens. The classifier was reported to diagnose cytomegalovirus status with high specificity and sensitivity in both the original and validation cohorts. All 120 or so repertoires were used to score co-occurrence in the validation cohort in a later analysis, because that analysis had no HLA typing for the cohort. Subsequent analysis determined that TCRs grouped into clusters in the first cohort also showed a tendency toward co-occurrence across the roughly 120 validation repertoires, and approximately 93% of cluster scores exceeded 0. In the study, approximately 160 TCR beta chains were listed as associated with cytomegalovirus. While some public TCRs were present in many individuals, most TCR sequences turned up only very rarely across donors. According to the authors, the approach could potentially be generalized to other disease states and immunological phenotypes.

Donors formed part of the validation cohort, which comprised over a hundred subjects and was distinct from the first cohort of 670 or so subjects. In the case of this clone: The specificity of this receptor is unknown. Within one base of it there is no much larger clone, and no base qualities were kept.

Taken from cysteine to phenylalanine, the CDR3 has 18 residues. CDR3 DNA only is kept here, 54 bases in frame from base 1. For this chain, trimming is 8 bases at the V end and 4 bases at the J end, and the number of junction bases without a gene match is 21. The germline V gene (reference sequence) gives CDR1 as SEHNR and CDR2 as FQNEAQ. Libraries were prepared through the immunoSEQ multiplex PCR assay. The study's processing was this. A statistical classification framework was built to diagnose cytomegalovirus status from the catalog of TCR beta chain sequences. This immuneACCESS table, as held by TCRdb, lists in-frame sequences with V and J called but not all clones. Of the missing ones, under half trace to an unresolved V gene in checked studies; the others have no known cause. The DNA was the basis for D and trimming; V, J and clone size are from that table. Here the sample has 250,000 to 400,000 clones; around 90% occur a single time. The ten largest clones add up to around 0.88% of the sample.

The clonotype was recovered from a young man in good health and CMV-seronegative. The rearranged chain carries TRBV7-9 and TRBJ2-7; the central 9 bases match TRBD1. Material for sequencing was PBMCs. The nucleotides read TGTGCCAGCGCGGAGGGGGGACAGGGAAGATTTGGGGTATACGAGCAGTACTTC. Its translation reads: CASAEGGQGRFGVYEQYF.